Shown below are 10 T cell receptor beta chains from a single sample sequenced in a study of blood T cell repertoires in COVID-19. Here immunoSEQ multiplex PCR was the method, and the copy in TCRdb shows in-frame clones only, minus some. The table records tens of thousands of clones, approximately 86% of them present only once. The sequencing sample was made of peripheral blood. The receptors originated from a man at least 80 years old with COVID-19, enrolled during active disease.

In its sample, this clone was seen a few times. The sample holds other DNA sequences that translate to the same CDR3. This rearrangement joins TRBV18 to TRBJ1-2, with 7 bases lining up with TRBD1. This CDR3 spans 14 amino acids. Germline V gene sequence: CDR1 KGHSH, CDR2 LQKENI. V was pared by 2 bases and J by 2 bases, with 2 bases of the junction left unmatched. CDR3 residues: CASSPDRANYGYTF. The CDR3 region has the DNA TGTGCCAGCTCACCAGACAGGGCCAACTATGGCTACACCTTC.

This chain links TRBV7-8 with TRBJ1-1; 9 bases are shared with TRBD1. Germline values: CDR1 SGHVS, CDR2 FQNEAQ. The ends lost 5 bases at V and 3 bases at J; junction bases unmatched: 7. This CDR3 is 15 amino acids long. Written as DNA, the CDR3 is TGTGCCAGCAGCCTAACAGGGGGCATGGACACTGAAGCTTTCTTT. This translates into CASSLTGGMDTEAFF. Filled out from reference TRBV7-8 and TRBJ1-1, the complete variable domain reads GAGVSQSPRYKVAKRGQDVALRCDPISGHVSLFWYQQALGQGPEFLTYFQNEAQLDKSGLPSDRFFAERPEGSVSTLKIQRTQQEDSAVYLCASSLTGGMDTEAFFGQGTRLTVV.

The chain links TRBV5-1 to TRBJ1-2; D remains ambiguous. The CDR3 loop spans 14 amino acids. Germline values: CDR1 SGHRS, CDR2 YFSETQ. The V end was cut by 0 bases, the J end by 0 bases, with 6 bases between. The CDR3, as DNA: TGCGCCAGCAGCTTGGGGAGCTCTAACTATGGCTACACCTTC. Residues: CASSLGSSNYGYTF.

This rearrangement joins TRBV7-9 to TRBJ2-3; TRBD1 aligns across 10 bases. After removal of 4 bases from V and 1 base from J, the junction contained 2 bases not matched to a gene. Per germline, CDR1 SEHNR and CDR2 FQNEAQ (reference sequence). This CDR3 has 15 residues. DNA for the CDR3: TGTGCCAGCAGCTACGGGACAGGGGGCACAGATACGCAGTATTTT. Encoded protein: CASSYGTGGTDTQYF.

This clone was counted once. V and J are TRBV11-2 and TRBJ1-6; D uncertain. This CDR3 is 15 amino acids long. Trimming left V 3 bases short and J 0 bases short, with 6 bases between. Germline V lookup: CDR1 SGHAT, CDR2 FQNNGV. In nucleotides, the CDR3 is TGTGCCAGCAGCTTGGGGAGCTCCTATAATTCACCCCTCCACTTT. Amino acid sequence: CASSLGSSYNSPLHF.

This chain uses TRBV5-6 with TRBJ2-7; possible D gene TRBD2, 6 bases. The CDR3 loop spans 12 amino acids. The germline gives CDR1 SGHDT, CDR2 YYEEEE. V shed 1 base and J shed 7 bases, with 9 bases lying between them. The CDR3 reads CASSLLGGEQYF. As DNA, the CDR3 is TGTGCCAGCAGCTTGTTGGGGGGAGAGCAGTACTTC.

The V and J genes are TRBV28 and TRBJ1-6; D unresolved. The V gene lost 8 bases and the J gene lost 8 bases, with 10 bases spanning the gap. Germline V gene data show CDR1 as MDHEN and CDR2 as SYDVKM. The CDR3 is made up of 12 amino acids. The CDR3 loop reads CASGLGDSPLHF. CDR3 DNA sequence: TGTGCCAGCGGGCTGGGAGATTCACCCCTCCACTTT.

This clone was recorded a few times. This rearrangement joins TRBV5-6 to TRBJ1-4; 7 positions match TRBD1. This CDR3 contains 15 residues. The junction had 8 bases not matched to a gene; V was cut back by 4 bases and J by 5 bases. CDR1 and CDR2 (germline): SGHDT, YYEEEE. CDR3 residues: CASSRSGTVNEKLFF. In nucleotides, the CDR3 is TGTGCCAGCAGCCGCTCCGGGACAGTAAATGAAAAACTGTTTTTT.

This clone was seen a few times. This chain joins TRBV11-1 and TRBJ2-3, with no clear D. The V gene lost 7 bases and the J gene lost 2 bases, with 10 bases spanning the gap. From germline, CDR1 is SGHAT and CDR2 FQDESV (reference sequence). The CDR3 consists of 13 residues. CDR3 loop: CASTLPTTDTQYF. For the CDR3, the DNA is TGTGCCAGCACCCTACCTACCACAGATACGCAGTATTTT.

The gene calls are TRBV10-3 and TRBJ1-2; no clear D. Between the trimmed V and J ends, which lost 0 bases and 3 bases, there was a span of 5 bases. Germline values: CDR1 ENHRY, CDR2 SYGVKD. The CDR3 covers 13 residues. The CDR3 sequence is CAISESRDYGYTF. CDR3 nucleotides: TGTGCCATCAGTGAGTCGAGGGACTATGGCTACACCTTC.